The T cell receptor beta chain under discussion was sequenced for a study of yellow fever vaccine responses in identical twins. As concerns this clonotype: Its antigen is currently unknown.

MiXCR was run by TCRdb on the RT-PCR reads, yielding one entry per CDR3 protein. The data hold around 4,200 distinct CDR3 sequences, with around 73% observed a single time. Study results and caveats: Reported findings indicate that twins' vaccine T cell responses seemed partially convergent, partially personalized.

Sample: T cells from blood (PBMCs), unsorted or a sorted subset (not recorded which), taken before or after yellow fever vaccination (not recorded which). This clonotype was sampled from a woman aged 18-29 years who received the yellow fever vaccine.

The CDR3 here is CASSLDRGQETQYF. DNA of the CDR3: TGTGCCAGCAGCTTAGATCGGGGCCAGGAGACCCAGTACTTC. V is TRBV7-6 and J is TRBJ2-5; D tentatively fits TRBD1 or TRBD2 (5 bases each). Germline V gene data show CDR1 as SGHVS and CDR2 as FNYEAQ. CDR3 length equals 14 residues. Trimming removed 1 base from V and 5 bases from J, with 11 bases in between.